This section outlines one TCR beta chain sequence together with its context. Its antigen remains unidentified. It was RNA transcripts that yielded the amplified TCR beta CDR3 regions. During a first-round RT-PCR of the TCR CDR3, the HTBI primer set was used. MiXCR was run by TCRdb on the multiplex PCR reads, yielding one entry per CDR3 protein. The sample has around 600,000 distinct CDR3 sequences, 45% seen once. Per germline, CDR1 LGHDT and CDR2 YNNKEL (reference sequence). The CDR3 is 14 residues long. V shed 0 bases and J shed 7 bases, with 10 bases lying between them. Patients showing uncontrolled infection, other autoimmune disease, pregnancy or lactation were ineligible. Clinicians diagnosed patients from clinical symptoms, serum thyroxine and TRAb, thyroid ultrasound and orbital computed tomography. This entry is derived from a study of T cells in Graves' hyperthyroidism and ophthalmopathy. Study-wide points: Most clonotypes that expanded in the thyroid above 0.001 also showed up in blood. With a median lead of approximately six months before onset, the model predicted ophthalmopathy.

The sample comprised peripheral blood or thyroid tissue (not recorded which). The sequence derives from an adult man with Graves' disease, either hyperthyroidism or ophthalmopathy (not recorded which). J is TRBJ1-5 and V is TRBV3-1; no clear D gene. CDR3 residues: CASSQDPGWQPQHF. For the CDR3, the DNA is TGTGCCAGCAGCCAAGATCCGGGTTGGCAGCCCCAGCATTTT.